This entry concerns a single T cell receptor beta chain. Its specificity is unknown. Germline CDR1 is MGHRA and CDR2 is YSYEKL. The CDR3 runs to 14 residues. V was trimmed by 8 bases and J by 4 bases, leaving 17 bases between them. This specimen comes from a study of cytomegalovirus exposure and HLA in healthy donors. Overall study results and limits: Later genetic work tied a missense DCLRE1C variant to beta-chain V and J trimming. In vitro checks showed that a few CMV-associated chains really do target CMV antigens. In most subjects, TCR beta sequences reportedly gave accurate predictions of HLA-A and HLA-B alleles. Most CMV-associated TCR beta chains were later found to appear HLA-restricted.

The PCR contained 60 Vbeta and 13 Jbeta primers. The data were produced by immunoSEQ multiplex PCR, yet TCRdb's version contains in-frame clones alone and is incomplete. The sample shows about 160,000 clones, roughly 85% of them seen only once. This chain uses TRBV4-1 with TRBJ1-1, with D possibly TRBD1 on 6 matching bases. Sequencing was done on a sample of PBMCs. This receptor was identified in a woman between 25 and 40 years old in good health and CMV-seronegative. DNA of the CDR3: TGCGCCAGCGCTCCAGGGGTCCACCCCACTGAAGCTTTCTTT. Translation gives CASAPGVHPTEAFF.